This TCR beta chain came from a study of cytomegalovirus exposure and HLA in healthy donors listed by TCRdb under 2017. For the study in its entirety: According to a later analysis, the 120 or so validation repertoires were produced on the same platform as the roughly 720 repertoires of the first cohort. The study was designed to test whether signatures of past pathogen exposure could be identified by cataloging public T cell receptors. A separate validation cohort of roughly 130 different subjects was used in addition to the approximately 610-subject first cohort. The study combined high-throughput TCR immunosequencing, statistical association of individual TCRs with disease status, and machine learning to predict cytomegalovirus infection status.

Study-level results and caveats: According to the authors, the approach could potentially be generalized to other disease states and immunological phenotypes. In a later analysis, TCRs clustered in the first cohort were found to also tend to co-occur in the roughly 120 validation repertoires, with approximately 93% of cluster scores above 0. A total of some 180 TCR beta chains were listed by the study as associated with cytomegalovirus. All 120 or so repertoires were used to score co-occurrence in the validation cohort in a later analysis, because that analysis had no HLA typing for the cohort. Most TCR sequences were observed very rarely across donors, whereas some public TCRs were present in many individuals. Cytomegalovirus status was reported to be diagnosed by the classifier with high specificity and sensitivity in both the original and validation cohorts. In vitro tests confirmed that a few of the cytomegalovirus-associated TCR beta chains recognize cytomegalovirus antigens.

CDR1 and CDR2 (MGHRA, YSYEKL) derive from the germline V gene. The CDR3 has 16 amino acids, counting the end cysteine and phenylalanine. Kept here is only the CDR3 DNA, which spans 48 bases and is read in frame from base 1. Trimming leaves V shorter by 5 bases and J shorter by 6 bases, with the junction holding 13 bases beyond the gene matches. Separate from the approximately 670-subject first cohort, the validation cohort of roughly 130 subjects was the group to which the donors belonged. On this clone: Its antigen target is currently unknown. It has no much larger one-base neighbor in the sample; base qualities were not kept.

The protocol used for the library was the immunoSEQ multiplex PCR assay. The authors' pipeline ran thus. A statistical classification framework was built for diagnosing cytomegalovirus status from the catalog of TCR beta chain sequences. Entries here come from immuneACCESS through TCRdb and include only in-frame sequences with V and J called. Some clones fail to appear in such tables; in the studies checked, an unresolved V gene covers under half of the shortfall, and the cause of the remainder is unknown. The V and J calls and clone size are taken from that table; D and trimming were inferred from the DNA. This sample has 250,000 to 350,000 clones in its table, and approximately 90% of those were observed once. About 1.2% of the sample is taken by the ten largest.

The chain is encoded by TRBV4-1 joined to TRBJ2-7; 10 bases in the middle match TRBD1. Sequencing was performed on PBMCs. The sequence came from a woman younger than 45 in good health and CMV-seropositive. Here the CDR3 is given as CASSLSGTGAPIEQYF. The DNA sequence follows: TGCGCCAGCAGCTTATCCGGGACAGGGGCCCCCATCGAGCAGTACTTC.